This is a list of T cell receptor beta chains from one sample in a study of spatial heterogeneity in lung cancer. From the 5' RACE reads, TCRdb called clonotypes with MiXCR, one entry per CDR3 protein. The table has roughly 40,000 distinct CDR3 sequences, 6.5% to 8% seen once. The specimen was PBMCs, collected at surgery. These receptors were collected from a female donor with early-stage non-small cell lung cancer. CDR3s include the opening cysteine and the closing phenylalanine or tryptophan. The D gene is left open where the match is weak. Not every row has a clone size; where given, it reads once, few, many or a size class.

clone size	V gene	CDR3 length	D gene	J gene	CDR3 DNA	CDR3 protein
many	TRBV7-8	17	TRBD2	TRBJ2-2	TGTGCCAGCAGCTTAGTCGTCGGTAGCGGGGTTACCGGGGAGCTGTTTTTT	CASSLVVGSGVTGELFF
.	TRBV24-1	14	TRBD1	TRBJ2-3	TGTGCCACCAGTGAGGGACAGGGGCCCGATACGCAGTATTTT	CATSEGQGPDTQYF
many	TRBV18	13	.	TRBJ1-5	TGTGCCAGCTCACCATGGGGGGATCAGCCCCAGCATTTT	CASSPWGDQPQHF
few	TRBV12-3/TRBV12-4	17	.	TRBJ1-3	TGTGCCAGCAGTCAACACCCCCGGGACTTAACTGGAAACACCATATATTTT	CASSQHPRDLTGNTIYF
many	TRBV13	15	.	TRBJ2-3	TGTGCCAGCAGCCGTAGGCGGGTCCACGACGATACGCAGTATTTT	CASSRRRVHDDTQYF
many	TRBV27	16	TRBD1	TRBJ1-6	TGTGCCAGCAGTTCCGACAGGGGAAGGCATAATTCACCCCTCCACTTT	CASSSDRGRHNSPLHF
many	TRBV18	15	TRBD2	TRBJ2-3	TGTGCCAGCTTCGTAGCGGGGGGAGGCACAGATACGCAGTATTTT	CASFVAGGGTDTQYF
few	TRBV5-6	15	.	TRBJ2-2	TGTGCCAGCAGCTCGGCCCCCGAGGGGTTCGGGGAGCTGTTTTTT	CASSSAPEGFGELFF
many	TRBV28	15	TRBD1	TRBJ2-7	TGTGCCAGCAGTTTCCGGACAGGGGGGGCCTACGAGCAGTACTTC	CASSFRTGGAYEQYF
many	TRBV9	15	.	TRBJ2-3	TGTGCCAGCAGCGTAGCCCCGGGACCCCCGGATACGCAGTATTTT	CASSVAPGPPDTQYF
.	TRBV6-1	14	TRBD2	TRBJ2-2	TGTGCCAGCAGGAGAGAAGCGGGGGCCGGGGAGCTGTTTTTT	CASRREAGAGELFF
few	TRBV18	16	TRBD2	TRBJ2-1	TGTGCCAGCTCACCGTTAGCGGGGGGGCCTCTATATGAGCAGTTCTTC	CASSPLAGGPLYEQFF
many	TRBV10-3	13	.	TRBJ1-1	TGTGCCATCAGGGGAGGGGGGGGCACTGAAGCTTTCTTT	CAIRGGGGTEAFF
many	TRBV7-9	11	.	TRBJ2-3	TGTGCCAGCACTTGGACAGATACGCAGTATTTT	CASTWTDTQYF
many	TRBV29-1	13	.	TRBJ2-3	TGCAGCGCCTCAGGGGGGGGCACAGATACGCAGTATTTT	CSASGGGTDTQYF
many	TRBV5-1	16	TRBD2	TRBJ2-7	TGCGCCAGCAGCTCTCAACTAGCGGGGGATCCCTACGAGCAGTACTTC	CASSSQLAGDPYEQYF
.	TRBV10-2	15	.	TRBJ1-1	TGCGCCAGCAGTGAAGGCCAGGGACCAAACACTGAAGCTTTCTTT	CASSEGQGPNTEAFF
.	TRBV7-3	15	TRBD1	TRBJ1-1	TGTGCCAGCAGCTTAAGTTCTATTACAGGGGCTGAAGCTTTCTTT	CASSLSSITGAEAFF
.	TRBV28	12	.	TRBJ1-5	TGTGCCAGCAGTTCCAATATCCAGCCCCAGCATTTT	CASSSNIQPQHF
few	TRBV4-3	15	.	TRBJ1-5	TGCGCCAGCAGCCAAGGACCGGCAGGGGTGCAGCCCCAGCATTTT	CASSQGPAGVQPQHF
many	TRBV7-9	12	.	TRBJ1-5	TGTGCCAGCAGCTTCAGCAATCAGCCCCAGCATTTT	CASSFSNQPQHF
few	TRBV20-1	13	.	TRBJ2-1	TGCAGTGCTAAACTGGGGGGGCCCAATGAGCAGTTCTTC	CSAKLGGPNEQFF
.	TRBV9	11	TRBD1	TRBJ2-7	TGTGCCAGCAGGACAGGGTACGAGCAGTACTTC	CASRTGYEQYF
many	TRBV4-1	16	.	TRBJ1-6	TGCGCCAGCAGCCAAAGGCTGGGGATTGTGGATTCACCCCTCCACTTT	CASSQRLGIVDSPLHF
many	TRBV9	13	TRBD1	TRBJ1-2	TGTGCCAGCAGCGAGGGACAGAACTATGGCTACACCTTC	CASSEGQNYGYTF
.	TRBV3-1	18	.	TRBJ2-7	TGTGCCAGCAGCCAAGGACTTCCTCGCGGTCCCAGGGCTTACGAGCAGTACTTC	CASSQGLPRGPRAYEQYF
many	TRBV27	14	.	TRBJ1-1	TGTGCCAGCAGTTTTATCCGGGATAGGACTGAAGCTTTCTTT	CASSFIRDRTEAFF
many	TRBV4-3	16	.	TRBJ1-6	TGCGCCAGCAGCCAAGAAATTGCGAGTGGAGGTTCACCCCTCCACTTT	CASSQEIASGGSPLHF
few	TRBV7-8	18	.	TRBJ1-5	TGTGCCAGCAGCCCCGGACAGACCCTGATCTATAGCAATCAGCCCCAGCATTTT	CASSPGQTLIYSNQPQHF
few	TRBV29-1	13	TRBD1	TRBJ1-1	TGCAGCGCACGGACAGGGACGAACACTGAAGCTTTCTTT	CSARTGTNTEAFF
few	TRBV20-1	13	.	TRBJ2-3	TGCAGTGCTAGAGATTCGAGGGCGGATACGCAGTATTTT	CSARDSRADTQYF
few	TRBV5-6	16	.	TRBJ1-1	TGTGCCAGCAGCTCGCCTACGAATGGGATTAACACTGAAGCTTTCTTT	CASSSPTNGINTEAFF
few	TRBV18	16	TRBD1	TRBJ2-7	TGTGCCAGCTCACAAAGTCAGGGGGCCAGCTCCTACGAGCAGTACTTC	CASSQSQGASSYEQYF
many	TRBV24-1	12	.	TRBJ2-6	TGTGCCACCAGTCTCGGGGCCAACGTCCTGACTTTC	CATSLGANVLTF
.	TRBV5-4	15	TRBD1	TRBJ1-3	TGTGCCAGCAGCTTCGACAGGGGTTCTGGAAACACCATATATTTT	CASSFDRGSGNTIYF
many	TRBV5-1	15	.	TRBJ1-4	TGCGCCAGCAGCTTATACGACAGCGATAATGAAAAACTGTTTTTT	CASSLYDSDNEKLFF
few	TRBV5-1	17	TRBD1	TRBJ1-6	TGCGCCAGCAGCTTGGGACAGGGGATGCTTGGACAATCACCCCTCCACTTT	CASSLGQGMLGQSPLHF
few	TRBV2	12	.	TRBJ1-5	TGTGCCAGCAGTGCAGGCGTTCAGCCCCAGCATTTT	CASSAGVQPQHF
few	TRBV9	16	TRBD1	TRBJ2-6	TGTGCCAGCACCCCCGCAGGGGGCGGTGGGGCCAACGTCCTGACTTTC	CASTPAGGGGANVLTF